This record covers a single TCR beta chain. Its antigen remains unidentified. No much larger clone is present one base from it, and per-base qualities are unavailable. Using the deep immunoSEQ assay, multiplex PCR amplified TCR CDR3 regions from genomic DNA. Extracted genomic DNA from each cell subset was spread evenly across all wells of several immunoSEQ 96-well plates, with each plate serving as a replicate. For sorted subsets, approximately 190 ng genomic DNA, equal to about 30,000 T cell genomes, was loaded into each replicate PCR. The purified libraries were quantified using a Qubit 3.0 fluorometer, sized with a Bioanalyzer 2100, and then quantified again using the KAPA Library Quantification kit. Every immunoSEQ 96-well plate was sequenced on a separate single-read 150-cycle Illumina NextSeq 550 flow cell. On the authors' methods: The immunoSEQ output contained only junctional sequences without quality scores, so filtering could not match that applied to full-length reads. To assign V/J genes and CDR3, sequences were annotated against IMGT germline references using PyIR, a Python wrapper for IgBLAST v1.9. Reads with weak V/J assignments (E-value above 1e-6), missing CDR3, stop codons, out-of-frame junctions, or ambiguous translated residues were removed. A V3J clonotype was defined by an identical inferred V gene, J gene, and CDR3 amino acid sequence. The percentage overlap between two repertoires was calculated by dividing the number of shared unique clonotypes by the size of the smaller repertoire. Three approaches were used to assess repertoire richness: RTK rarefaction, the Chao1 estimator, and Recon v2.1 estimates of unobserved clonotypes. Generation probabilities were computed with OLGA for all TCRbeta clonotypes obtained by the gDNA method from a handful of donors. TCRdb's version of the immuneACCESS table is confined to in-frame rearrangements and falls short of the full clone set. An unresolved V gene accounts for under half of the shortfall where checked; the remainder is of unknown origin. That table gives V, J and clone size, and the DNA gave D and trimming. Counted in this sample were around 2,100,000 clones; about 95% of them appeared once. 1.2% of the sample goes to the ten largest clones.

Looking up the germline V gene yields CDR1 SGHDT and CDR2 YYEEEE. Cut back by 0 bases and 5 bases, the V and J ends lie 11 bases apart. The CDR3 holds 14 amino acids from the cysteine to the phenylalanine. The retained sequence is limited to the CDR3, 42 bases, with the frame set at the first base. This entry is derived from a study of shared clonotypes between healthy human individuals (TCRdb year 2020). Study-wide context: The cohort included three men and a couple of women between 18 and 49 years of age. To estimate repertoire size and how much clonotype sharing occurs between individuals, the study deeply sequenced the blood TCR repertoires of five healthy adults. For each donor, CD4 naive and CD4 memory were each run on three plates, CD8 naive on two plates, and CD8 memory on one plate. Libraries were prepared and TCR repertoires were sequenced by different laboratories using diverse techniques, in order to increase sequencing depth and limit assay-specific biases. Leukapheresis yielded between about 0.9 and 8.9 billion PBMCs per donor. Study-wide conclusions, independent of this receptor: Based on pairwise subsampling, the degree of clonotype sharing among donors was expected to be affected by sequencing depth. Compared with non-shared clonotypes, the clonotypes found in all four sorted-subset donors had higher generation probabilities. Naive subsets generally had larger estimated clonotype richness than memory subsets. Sampling was restricted to blood, and TCR repertoires in tissue are likely to differ from TCR repertoires in blood. Even with the large sequencing depth, rarefaction of the sorted-subset datasets indicated that sequencing was incomplete. The small number of donors limited the genetic and exposure-history diversity represented. About 5% of naive CD4, approximately 3.7% of naive CD8, around 2.3% of memory CD4, and about 0.4% of memory CD8 clonotypes were shared across several donors.

CD8 naive samples were CD45RO-negative cells positively selected for CCR7, giving a CD45RA+CCR7+ population that excluded TemRA cells. The donors were healthy, HIV-negative adults who had no recently reported acute infections or vaccinations. Every donor was a Caucasian adult residing in Nashville, Tennessee, USA. Blood was collected by leukapheresis, and PBMCs were isolated by Ficoll-Histopaque density gradient centrifugation and then cryopreserved in liquid nitrogen vapor phase. Analytical flow cytometry was used to check the purity and quantity of every magnetically sorted T cell population. Genomic DNA was isolated from each sorted fraction and quantified by UV absorbance on a Nanodrop 2000c.

This chain joins TRBV5-6 to TRBJ2-5; perhaps TRBD2 is the D gene, with 6 bases matching. Sequencing was carried out using naive CD8+ T cells sorted from blood. Interpreted using the paper, the cell subset or site label stands for: CD45RA+CCR7+. The TCR sequence derives from a man aged 18 to 29 in good health. The bases read TGTGCCAGCAGCTTGGTTAGCGGAGTTGAGACCCAGTACTTC. Translated, it reads CASSLVSGVETQYF.